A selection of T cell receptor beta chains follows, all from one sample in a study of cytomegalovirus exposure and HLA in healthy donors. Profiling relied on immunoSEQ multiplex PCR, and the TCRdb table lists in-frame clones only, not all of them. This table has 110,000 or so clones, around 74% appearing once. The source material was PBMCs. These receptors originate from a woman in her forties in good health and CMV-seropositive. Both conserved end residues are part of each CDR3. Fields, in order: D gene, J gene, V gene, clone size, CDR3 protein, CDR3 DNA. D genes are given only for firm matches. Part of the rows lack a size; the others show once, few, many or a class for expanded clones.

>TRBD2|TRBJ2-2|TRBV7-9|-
CASSLVGRGLYTGELFF
TGTGCCAGCAGCTTAGTCGGGCGGGGGTTATACACCGGGGAGCTGTTTTTT
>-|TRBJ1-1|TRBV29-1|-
CSAGTSIEAFF
TGCAGCGCCGGGACAAGCATTGAAGCTTTCTTT
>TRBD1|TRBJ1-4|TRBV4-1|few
CASSPSLRQGAEKLFF
TGCGCCAGCAGCCCTTCTTTGAGACAGGGAGCTGAAAAACTGTTTTTT
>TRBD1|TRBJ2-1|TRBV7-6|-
CASSLRTGIYNEQFF
TGTGCCAGCAGCTTAAGGACAGGGATCTACAATGAGCAGTTCTTC
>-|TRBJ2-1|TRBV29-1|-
CSVDAGDPYNEQFF
TGCAGCGTTGATGCAGGGGACCCCTACAATGAGCAGTTCTTC
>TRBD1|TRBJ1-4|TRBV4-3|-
CASSPQGQGFATNEKLFF
TGCGCCAGCAGCCCCCAAGGACAGGGATTCGCAACTAATGAAAAACTGTTTTTT
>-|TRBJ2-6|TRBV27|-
CASRTRVSGANVLTF
TGTGCCAGCAGGACCAGGGTGTCTGGGGCCAACGTCCTGACTTTC
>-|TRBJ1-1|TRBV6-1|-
CASTLTGNTEAFF
TGTGCCAGCACCCTGACAGGGAACACTGAAGCTTTCTTT
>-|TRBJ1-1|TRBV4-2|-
CASSHLTGNTEAFF
TGTGCCAGCAGCCACCTAACTGGGAACACTGAAGCTTTCTTT
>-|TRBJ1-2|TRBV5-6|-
CASSLGPAALYGYTF
TGTGCCAGCAGCTTGGGCCCCGCGGCCCTCTATGGCTACACCTTC
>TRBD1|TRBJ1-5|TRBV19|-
CASSFRDSRNQPQHF
TGTGCCAGTAGTTTCCGGGACAGCCGCAATCAGCCCCAGCATTTT
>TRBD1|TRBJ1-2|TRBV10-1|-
CASSPGQDAYGYTF
TGCGCCAGCAGCCCGGGACAGGATGCCTATGGCTACACCTTC
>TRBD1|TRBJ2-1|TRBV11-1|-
CASSGGTGGLYNEQFF
TGTGCCAGCAGCGGCGGGACAGGGGGTCTCTACAATGAGCAGTTCTTC
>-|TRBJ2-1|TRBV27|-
CASSSLFGNEQFF
TGTGCCAGCAGTTCCCTCTTCGGCAATGAGCAGTTCTTC
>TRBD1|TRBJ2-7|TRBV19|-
CASKKNRGSVSEQYF
TGTGCCAGCAAGAAAAACAGGGGATCCGTCTCCGAGCAGTACTTC
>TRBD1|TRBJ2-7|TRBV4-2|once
CASSHVTGQGAAYEQYF
TGTGCCAGCAGCCACGTGACGGGACAGGGGGCCGCCTACGAGCAGTACTTC
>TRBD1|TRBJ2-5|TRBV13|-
CASSPENRGQETQYF
TGTGCCAGCTCCCCCGAGAACAGGGGCCAAGAGACCCAGTACTTC
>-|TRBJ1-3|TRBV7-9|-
CASSLQTSPGNTIYF
TGTGCCAGCAGTCTACAGACATCCCCCGGAAACACCATATATTTT
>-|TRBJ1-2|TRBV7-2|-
CASSLSVSNYGYTF
TGTGCCAGCAGCTTATCAGTTTCTAACTATGGCTACACCTTC
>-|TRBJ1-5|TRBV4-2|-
CASSQDHAGVRNQPQHF
TGTGCCAGCAGCCAAGATCACGCCGGGGTACGCAATCAGCCCCAGCATTTT
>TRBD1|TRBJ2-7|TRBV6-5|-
CASSYSGGYGAYEQYF
TGTGCCAGCAGTTACTCAGGGGGCTACGGGGCCTACGAGCAGTACTTC
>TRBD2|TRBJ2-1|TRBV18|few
CASSPTFGREGLNEQFF
TGTGCCAGCTCACCAACTTTTGGGCGGGAGGGCCTCAATGAGCAGTTCTTC
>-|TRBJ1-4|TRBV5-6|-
CASSLRGTNEKLFF
TGTGCCAGCAGCTTGAGGGGAACTAATGAAAAACTGTTTTTT
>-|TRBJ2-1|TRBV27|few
CASTPGAYNEQFF
TGTGCCAGCACCCCCGGAGCCTACAATGAGCAGTTCTTC
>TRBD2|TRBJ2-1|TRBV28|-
CASSLTGGSYNEQFF
TGTGCCAGCAGTTTAACGGGAGGGTCCTACAATGAGCAGTTCTTC
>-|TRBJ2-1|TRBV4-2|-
CASSPGGIRNEQFF
TGTGCCAGCAGCCCGGGCGGGATCCGGAATGAGCAGTTCTTC
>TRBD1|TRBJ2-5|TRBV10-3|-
CAISATTGIQETQYF
TGTGCCATCAGTGCGACGACAGGGATACAAGAGACCCAGTACTTC
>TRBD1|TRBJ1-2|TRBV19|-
CASLMFDRGNYGYTF
TGTGCCAGTTTAATGTTCGACAGGGGGAACTATGGCTACACCTTC
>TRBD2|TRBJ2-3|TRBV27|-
CASSLGLESLLDTQYF
TGTGCCAGCAGTTTAGGACTAGAAAGCCTTTTGGATACGCAGTATTTT
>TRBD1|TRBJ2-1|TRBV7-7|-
CASSLQGRYNEQFF
TGTGCTAGCAGCTTACAGGGGCGGTACAATGAGCAGTTCTTC
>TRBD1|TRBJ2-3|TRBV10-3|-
CAISAQGPRTDTQYF
TGTGCCATCAGTGCACAGGGGCCCCGCACAGATACGCAGTATTTT
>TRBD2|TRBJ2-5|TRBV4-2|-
CASSPLGTSGLETQYF
TGTGCCAGCAGCCCGCTAGGGACTAGCGGGCTGGAGACCCAGTACTTC
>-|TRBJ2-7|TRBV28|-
CASSLGGTREQYF
TGTGCCAGCAGTTTAGGGGGGACTCGCGAGCAGTACTTC
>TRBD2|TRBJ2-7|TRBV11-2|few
CASSSTSGPRGREQYF
TGTGCCAGCAGCTCGACTAGCGGGCCCCGGGGCAGGGAGCAGTACTTC
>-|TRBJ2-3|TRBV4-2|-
CASSPRGAGSTDTQYF
TGTGCCAGCAGCCCCCGGGGGGCGGGAAGCACAGATACGCAGTATTTT
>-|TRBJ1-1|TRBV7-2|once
CASSLGIGFGGLNTEAFF
TGTGCCAGCAGCTTAGGTATCGGGTTCGGGGGACTGAACACTGAAGCTTTCTTT
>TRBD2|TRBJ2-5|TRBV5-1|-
CASSQSGGTYQETQYF
TGCGCCAGCAGCCAAAGCGGGGGAACGTACCAAGAGACCCAGTACTTC
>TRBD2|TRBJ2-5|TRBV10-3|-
CAIKGSLAGAVETQYF
TGTGCCATCAAGGGCTCGCTAGCGGGGGCGGTAGAGACCCAGTACTTC
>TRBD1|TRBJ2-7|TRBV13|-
CASRPQGASNYEQYF
TGTGCCAGCAGGCCTCAGGGGGCGAGTAACTACGAGCAGTACTTC
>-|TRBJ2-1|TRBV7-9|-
CASSLQGRGGNEQFF
TGTGCCAGCAGCTTGCAAGGCAGGGGTGGTAATGAGCAGTTCTTC
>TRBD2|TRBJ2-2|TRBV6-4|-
CASSATSGAYTGELFF
TGTGCCAGCAGTGCGACTAGCGGGGCATACACCGGGGAGCTGTTTTTT
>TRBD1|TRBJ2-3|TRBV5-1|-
CASSLGRGQDTQYF
TGCGCCAGCAGCCTGGGCAGGGGGCAAGATACGCAGTATTTT
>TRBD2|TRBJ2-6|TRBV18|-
CASSPRTSGRASRANVLTF
TGTGCCAGCTCACCACGGACTAGCGGGAGGGCCAGTCGGGCCAACGTCCTGACTTTC
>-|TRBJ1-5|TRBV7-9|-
CASSFSRAGNQPQHF
TGTGCCAGCAGCTTTTCCAGGGCGGGCAATCAGCCCCAGCATTTT
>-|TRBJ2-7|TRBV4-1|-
CASSHLLGGYYEQYF
TGCGCCAGCAGCCATCTACTGGGAGGCTACTACGAGCAGTACTTC
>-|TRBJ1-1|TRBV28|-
CASSLWDSKTRNTEAFF
TGTGCCAGCAGTTTATGGGACAGCAAGACCCGGAACACTGAAGCTTTCTTT
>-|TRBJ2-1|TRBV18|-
CASSPAQGQFF
TGTGCCAGCTCACCGGCCCAGGGCCAGTTCTTC
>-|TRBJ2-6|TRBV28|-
CASSSLRSGANVLTF
TGTGCCAGCAGTTCCTTGAGATCTGGGGCCAACGTCCTGACTTTC
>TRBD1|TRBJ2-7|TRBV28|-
CASSARTGGRLYEQYF
TGTGCCAGCAGTGCCCGGACAGGGGGTAGACTCTACGAGCAGTACTTC
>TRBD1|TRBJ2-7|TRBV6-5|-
CASSYSTEGGSEQYF
TGTGCCAGCAGTTACTCGACGGAAGGGGGCAGCGAGCAGTACTTC
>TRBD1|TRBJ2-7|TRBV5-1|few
CASSLGAGGTEYF
TGCGCCAGCAGCTTGGGGGCAGGGGGCACCGAGTACTTC
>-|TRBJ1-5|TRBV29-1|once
CSVGESNDQPQHF
TGCAGCGTTGGGGAGTCGAATGATCAGCCCCAGCATTTT
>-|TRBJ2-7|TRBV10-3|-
CAISTKPGQGSSSYEQYF
TGTGCCATCAGCACTAAACCGGGACAAGGTTCGAGCTCCTACGAGCAGTACTTC
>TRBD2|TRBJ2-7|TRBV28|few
CATGLAGYEQYF
TGTGCCACAGGACTAGCGGGTTACGAGCAGTACTTC
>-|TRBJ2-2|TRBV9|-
CASSEQGSNTGELFF
TGTGCCAGCAGCGAGCAGGGATCGAACACCGGGGAGCTGTTTTTT
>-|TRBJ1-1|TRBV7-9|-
CASSQHTGITEAFF
TGTGCCAGCAGCCAACATACAGGGATCACGGAAGCTTTCTTT
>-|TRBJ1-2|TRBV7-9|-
CASSLEMGPGYGYTF
TGTGCCAGCAGCTTAGAAATGGGGCCGGGCTATGGCTACACCTTC
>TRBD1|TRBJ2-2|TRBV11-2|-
CASSSFLRGQDTGELFF
TGTGCCAGCAGCTCCTTCTTAAGGGGGCAGGACACCGGGGAGCTGTTTTTT
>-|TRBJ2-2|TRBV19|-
CASTHTPRLFYNTGELFF
TGTGCCAGTACCCATACCCCCCGCCTTTTCTATAACACCGGGGAGCTGTTTTTT